The source of this T cell receptor beta chain is a study of T cells after yellow fever vaccination. As for the study in general: Fractions of low cell number were prepared using SMART-Seq v4 Ultra Low Input.

The CDR3 covers 14 residues. CDR1 and CDR2 from the germline V gene are MDHEN and SYDVKM. V was shortened by 3 bases and J by 6 bases, with 15 bases between the two germline ends. Broader study findings: The study found a weaker secondary response that peaked faster, day 5 versus 15.

Synthesis of TCR cDNA relied on 5'RACE template switching, which attached a universal primer site and UMIs. TCRdb recomputed calls from the 5' RACE reads with MiXCR, one row per CDR3 protein. The sample shows a few hundred thousand distinct CDR3 sequences, under 5% of them seen only once. In this sample, this clonotype turned up a few times. Its antigen is not identified. The genes are TRBV28 and TRBJ2-7; D assignment may be TRBD1 or TRBD2 (5 bases each). The sequenced sample was PBMCs, obtained 5 days after the yellow fever booster vaccination. The TCR originated in a man aged 18 to 29 who received the YFV17D yellow fever vaccine. The CDR3: CASSFRGVGREQYV. CDR3 sequence (DNA): TGTGCCAGCAGTTTTAGAGGGGTCGGGCGCGAGCAGTACGTC.